Each of the 17 T cell receptor beta chains below was sequenced from the same sample in a study of T cell repertoires in cytomegalovirus infection. TCRdb re-called the reads through MiXCR, storing one row per CDR3 protein. The sample yields roughly 300,000 distinct CDR3 sequences, under 30% seen once. The sequencing sample was made of PBMCs. The receptors derive from a human donor in good health (CMV status not recorded). Some clones in this sample may be carry-over from other donors' samples.

The chain is built from TRBV5-4 and TRBJ2-3; 9 bases map to TRBD1. CDR1 is SGHNT, CDR2 YYREEE, per germline (reference sequence). This CDR3 is 16 amino acids long. With V trimmed by 3 bases and J by 3 bases, 8 bases remained unmatched. CDR3 DNA sequence: TGTGCCAGCAGCTCCGGACAGGGGAGAGGAACAGATACGCAGTATTTT. It encodes CASSSGQGRGTDTQYF. The variable domain in full, completed from reference TRBV5-4 and TRBJ2-3, reads ETGVTQSPTHLIKTRGQQVTLRCSSQSGHNTVSWYQQALGQGPQFIFQYYREEENGRGNFPPRFSGLQFPNYSSELNVNALELDDSALYLCASSSGQGRGTDTQYFGPGTRLTVL.

As regards this clonotype: Relative to the germline gene, one junction end is altered; a read error may explain this. This chain joins TRBV11-2 and TRBJ2-5; the D gene is possibly TRBD1 (6 bases). The CDR3 is made up of 14 amino acids. Per germline, CDR1 SGHAT and CDR2 FQNNGV. The DNA for the CDR3 is TGTGCCAGCAGCTTAAACCTGGGGGCAGAGACCCAGTGCTTC. It is translated as CASSLNLGAETQCF. Full variable domain (rest looked up from reference TRBV11-2 and TRBJ2-5): EAGVAQSPRYKIIEKRQSVAFWCNPISGHATLYWYQQILGQGPKLLIQFQNNGVVDDSQLPKDRFSAERLKGVDSTLKIQPAKLEDSAVYLCASSLNLGAETQCFGPGTRLLVL.

The chain couples TRBV28 to TRBJ2-7, with TRBD1 matching over 7 bases. The CDR3 sequence is 12 residues long. The germline CDR1 and CDR2 sequences are MDHEN and SYDVKM. V shed 6 bases and J 5 bases; nucleotides not matched to a gene: 4. The CDR3 loop reads CASRTGWHEQYF. In DNA, the CDR3 is TGTGCCAGCAGGACAGGGTGGCACGAGCAGTACTTC.

The genes are TRBV7-2 and TRBJ2-5; D is unresolved. Germline V gives CDR1 SGHTA, CDR2 FQGNSA. V lost 4 bases and J lost 3, with 12 bases in between. This CDR3 comprises 14 residues. This chain's CDR3 is CASSYSYSEETQYF. CDR3 DNA: TGTGCCAGCAGCTACTCCTACTCGGAAGAGACCCAGTACTTC.

The genes are TRBV20-1 and TRBJ1-2; D might be TRBD1 (5 bases). The CDR3 has 12 residues. Germline V gene data show CDR1 as DFQATT and CDR2 as SNEGSKA (reference sequence). V lost 8 bases, J lost 4 bases, and 14 bases lay in between. The CDR3 loop is CSTDRRLYGYTF. CDR3 nucleotide sequence: TGCAGTACTGACAGACGACTCTATGGCTACACCTTC.

This chain connects TRBV6-1 to TRBJ2-3, with TRBD2 identical over 11 bases. Germline V gives CDR1 MNHNS, CDR2 SASEGT. The CDR3 extends over 13 amino acids. The J segment lost 5 bases and the V segment lost 8 bases, leaving 3 bases of the junction unmatched. The CDR3 region is CASVAGGRDTQYF. DNA of the CDR3: TGTGCCAGCGTAGCGGGAGGGCGAGATACGCAGTATTTT.

V gene TRBV2 combines with J gene TRBJ1-1; weak D call: TRBD1 (5 bases). The CDR3 spans 12 residues. Germline CDR1 reads SNHLY; CDR2 reads FYNNEI. V was trimmed by 6 bases and J by 7 bases, leaving 12 bases between them. The chain's CDR3 is CASSEGQGEAFF. The CDR3, as DNA: TGTGCCAGCAGCGAGGGGCAGGGTGAAGCTTTCTTT. Supplemented by reference TRBV2 and TRBJ1-1, the full variable domain reads EPEVTQTPSHQVTQMGQEVILRCVPISNHLYFYWYRQILGQKVEFLVSFYNNEISEKSEIFDDQFSVERPDGSNFTLKIRSTKLEDSAMYFCASSEGQGEAFFGQGTRLTVV.

The chain recombines TRBV5-4 with TRBJ2-7, with D possibly called TRBD1 or TRBD2 (5 bases each). The germline V gene has CDR1 SGHNT and CDR2 YYREEE (reference sequence). V lost 4 bases, J lost 7 bases, and 15 bases lay in between. There are 13 residues in the CDR3. CDR3: CASSAGTSREQYF. The CDR3 nucleotides read TGTGCCAGCAGCGCTGGGACCAGTCGAGAGCAGTACTTC.

The CDR3: CSARDGGTGGEQPQHF. The DNA for the CDR3 is TGCAGTGCTAGAGATGGGGGGACAGGGGGAGAACAGCCCCAGCATTTT. The chain couples TRBV20-1 to TRBJ1-5, with 11 positions matching TRBD1. V lost 0 bases to trimming and J lost 7 bases; unmatched junction nucleotides: 8. The CDR3 covers 16 residues. Germline V CDR1 and CDR2: DFQATT, SNEGSKA (reference sequence).

In this sample, this clonotype turned up many times. This CDR3 is CASSQDRLAYNEQFF. CDR3 bases: TGTGCCAGTAGTCAAGACAGGTTAGCCTACAATGAGCAGTTCTTC. The chain combines TRBV19 with TRBJ2-1; possible D gene TRBD1, 6 bases. Germline values: CDR1 LNHDA, CDR2 SQIVND (reference sequence). The CDR3 is made up of 15 amino acids. The germline V and J ends were trimmed by 5 bases and 2 bases, with 13 bases remaining between them.

This clonotype turned up a few times. V gene TRBV28 combines with J gene TRBJ2-1; 9 positions agree with TRBD2. The CDR3 loop spans 17 amino acids. The germline V gene has CDR1 MDHEN and CDR2 SYDVKM. V dropped 7 bases and J dropped 6; count of bases not matched to a gene: 16. For the CDR3, the DNA is TGTGCCAGCATTGGTGTATGGGGGACTAGCAGTACCAATGAGCAGTTCTTC. Translating it yields CASIGVWGTSSTNEQFF.

There are many counts of this clonotype. The V call is TRBV7-2, the J call TRBJ1-2, with D possibly TRBD1 on 6 matching bases. CDR1 is SGHTA, CDR2 FQGNSA, per germline. CDR3 size: 15 residues. The V and J ends lost 5 bases and 5 bases respectively, with 18 bases between them. CDR3 sequence reads: CASSLIGQTSYGYTF. CDR3 DNA: TGTGCCAGCAGCCTAATAGGACAGACTTCGTATGGCTACACCTTC.

This clonotype was observed at least ten times. This chain joins TRBV7-2 and TRBJ2-3, with D hard to call. The germline gives CDR1 SGHTA, CDR2 FQGNSA. The CDR3 spans 13 residues. V lost 4 bases and J 9 bases, leaving 14 bases between the germline ends. The CDR3 bases are TGTGCCAGCAGCTCACTTTATGACGGGACGCAGTATTTT. Translating gives CASSSLYDGTQYF.

The chain recombines TRBV7-2 with TRBJ2-3; 11 positions agree with TRBD2. Per the germline V gene, CDR1 is SGHTA and CDR2 is FQGNSA. Losses at the gene ends were 5 bases for V and 7 bases for J; bases not matched to a gene: 5. The CDR3 length is 14 residues. The CDR3 loop reads CASSRGTSGHTQYF. Written as DNA, the CDR3 is TGTGCCAGCAGCCGAGGGACTAGCGGCCATACGCAGTATTTT.

This clonotype was recorded at least ten times. The rearrangement links TRBV6-2 or TRBV6-3 to TRBJ2-1; TRBD2 agrees at 10 bases. J was trimmed by 4 bases and V by 2 bases; bases with no gene match: 8. Germline V CDR1 and CDR2: MNHEY, SVGEGT. This CDR3 is built from 17 residues. In DNA form, the CDR3 reads TGTGCCAGCAGTTACAGTGGACTAGCGGTAGGGTACAATGAGCAGTTCTTC. Protein product: CASSYSGLAVGYNEQFF.

This rearrangement joins TRBV29-1 to TRBJ2-7; 7 bases map to TRBD1. This CDR3 has 14 residues. V lost 5 bases, J lost 6 bases, and 13 bases stayed unmatched. Per germline, CDR1 SQVTM and CDR2 ANQGSEA. The CDR3 nucleotides read TGCAGCGTTATCCGGACAGGTTTCGTGACCGAGCAGTACTTC. This codes for CSVIRTGFVTEQYF.

This clonotype was seen repeatedly, ten times or more. V usage is TRBV20-1 and J usage is TRBJ1-6, with 8 bases aligning to TRBD1. The CDR3 consists of 15 residues. With V trimmed by 1 base and J by 7 bases, 6 bases remained unmatched. The germline V gene has CDR1 DFQATT and CDR2 SNEGSKA (reference sequence). DNA for the CDR3: TGCAGTGCTAGAGGTGACAGGGGCCGGAATTCACCCCTCCACTTT. Translating it yields CSARGDRGRNSPLHF.